This T cell receptor (beta chain) was recorded in a study of OX40 agonist ivuxolimab in advanced cancers. Assay used: immunoSEQ multiplex PCR; TCRdb lists only in-frame clones, some missing. The repertoire has about 52,000 clones, roughly nine tenths of them found once; the top ten carry about 14%. The CDR3 runs 13 residues. V dropped 7 bases and J dropped 5 bases, with 12 bases sitting between them. The germline V gene encodes CDR1 LNHDA and CDR2 SQIVND (reference sequence). V usage is TRBV19 and J usage is TRBJ2-4; D unresolved. The sample was CD4+ or CD8+ T cells sorted from blood, taken in a trial of the OX40 agonist ivuxolimab. The clonotype was recovered from an adult with an advanced solid tumor such as melanoma, head and neck, liver or kidney cancer. CDR3 in DNA: TGTGCCAGTACGTCCTTTTGGGAAAACATTCAGTACTTC. Protein product: CASTSFWENIQYF.